This TCR beta chain is drawn from a study of blood T cell repertoires in COVID-19. Authors' methods: By means of reference gene primer amplification, nucleated cell counts were estimated. Generated by immunoSEQ multiplex PCR, the TCRdb table keeps only in-frame clones and is missing some. From that table come the V and J calls and clone size; the DNA was used to work out D and trimming. Here the sample spans approximately 330,000 clones, roughly 87% being singletons. The CDR3 consists of 17 residues. Trimming took off 5 bases at V and 3 bases at J, with 20 bases between the two ends. CDR1 is MGHDK, CDR2 SYGVNS, per germline.

This receptor was obtained from a man between 25 and 39 years old with COVID-19, enrolled during active disease. The chain couples TRBV25-1 to TRBJ1-3; D gene unclear. Sequencing was done on a sample of peripheral blood. The CDR3 reads CASSSPPGLRDGNTIYF. The CDR3 DNA is TGTGCCAGCAGTAGTCCCCCAGGCCTCCGCGATGGAAACACCATATATTTT. The whole variable domain, remainder taken from reference TRBV25-1 and TRBJ1-3, is EADIYQTPRYLVIGTGKKITLECSQTMGHDKMYWYQQDPGMELHLIHYSYGVNSTEKGDLSSESTVSRIRTEHFPLTLESARPSHTSQYLCASSSPPGLRDGNTIYFGEGSWLTVV.